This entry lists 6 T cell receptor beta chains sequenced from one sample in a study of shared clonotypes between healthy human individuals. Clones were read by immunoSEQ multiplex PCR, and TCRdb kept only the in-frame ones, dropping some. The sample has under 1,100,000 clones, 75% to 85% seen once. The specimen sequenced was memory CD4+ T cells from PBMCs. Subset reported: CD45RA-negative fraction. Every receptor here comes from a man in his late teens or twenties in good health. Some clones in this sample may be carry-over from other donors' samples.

The CDR3 here is CDHYGEAFF. DNA for the CDR3: TGTGACCATTATGGTGAAGCTTTCTTT. V and J are TRBV6-5 and TRBJ1-1; D ambiguous. This CDR3 comprises 9 residues. The germline gives CDR1 MNHEY, CDR2 SVGAGI.

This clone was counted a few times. The CDR3 DNA reads TGCAGCGTTGGGCTAGCGGGACGCCAAGAGACCCAGTACTTC. Residues: CSVGLAGRQETQYF. The chain is built from TRBV29-1 and TRBJ2-5, with TRBD2 matching 9 bases. Germline loops: CDR1 SQVTM, CDR2 ANQGSEA. The trim removed 4 bases at V and 1 base at J, leaving 4 bases unmatched. This CDR3 is built from 14 residues.

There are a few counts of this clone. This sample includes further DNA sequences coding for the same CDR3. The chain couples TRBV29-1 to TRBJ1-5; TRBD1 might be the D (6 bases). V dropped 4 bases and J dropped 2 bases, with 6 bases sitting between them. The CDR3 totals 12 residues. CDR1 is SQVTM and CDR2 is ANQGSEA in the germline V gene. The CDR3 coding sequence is TGCAGCGTTGGACAGGGCAATCAGCCCCAGCATTTT. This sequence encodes CSVGQGNQPQHF.

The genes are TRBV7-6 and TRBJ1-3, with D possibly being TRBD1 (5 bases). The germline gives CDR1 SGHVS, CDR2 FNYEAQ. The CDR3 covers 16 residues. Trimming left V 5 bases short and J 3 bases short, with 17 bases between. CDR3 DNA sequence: TGTGCCAGCAGCCCAGGAGGGGCGCTGTTTGGAAACACCATATATTTT. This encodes CASSPGGALFGNTIYF.

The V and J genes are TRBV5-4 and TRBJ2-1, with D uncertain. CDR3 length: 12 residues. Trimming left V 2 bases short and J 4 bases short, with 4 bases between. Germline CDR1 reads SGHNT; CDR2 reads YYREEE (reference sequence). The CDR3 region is CASSFQYNEQFF. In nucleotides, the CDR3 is TGTGCCAGCAGCTTTCAGTACAATGAGCAGTTCTTC.

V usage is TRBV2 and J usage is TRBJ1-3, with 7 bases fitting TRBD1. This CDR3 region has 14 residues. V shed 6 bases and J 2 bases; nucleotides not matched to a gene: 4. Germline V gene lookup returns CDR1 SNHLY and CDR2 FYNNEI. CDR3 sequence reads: CASRVTGAGNTIYF. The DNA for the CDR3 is TGTGCCAGCAGGGTAACAGGGGCTGGAAACACCATATATTTT.